This TCR beta chain was profiled in a study of blood T cell repertoires in COVID-19. Looking at the study overall: Spain, Italy and the United States supplied samples that represented acute and convalescent COVID-19. T cells, B-cell-depleted T cells, or PBMCs provided the cDNA or gDNA that served as material.

Trimming pared 7 bases from V and 3 bases from J, leaving 12 bases between. CDR1 is MNHNY, CDR2 SVGAGI, per germline (reference sequence). The CDR3 extends over 14 amino acids. Measured with immunoSEQ multiplex PCR; TCRdb has only the in-frame clones, and not every one. The sample contains about 80,000 clones, more than 80% of which appear only once. This TCR derives from a human donor in a cohort sampled during active COVID-19. The sample comprised peripheral blood. The rearrangement links TRBV6-6 to TRBJ1-4; D gene ambiguous. CDR3 residues: CASTLRSSNEKLFF. CDR3 nucleotide sequence: TGTGCCAGCACCCTACGGTCGTCTAATGAAAAACTGTTTTTT.